The 2 T cell receptor beta chains presented below share a single source sample, sequenced in a study of cytomegalovirus exposure and HLA in healthy donors. PCR was performed using 60 Vbeta and 13 Jbeta primers. Sequenced by immunoSEQ multiplex PCR; TCRdb stores in-frame clones only, minus some. Counted here are some 190,000 clones, under 80% occurring once; the ten biggest clones make up 2% to 2.5%. Source material: PBMCs. These receptors all come from a woman aged 25-40 years in good health and CMV-seropositive.

The chain links TRBV28 to TRBJ1-2; D might be TRBD1 (5 bases). The CDR3 runs 12 residues. Trimming pared 11 bases from V and 4 bases from J, leaving 14 bases between. Germline V gene lookup returns CDR1 MDHEN and CDR2 SYDVKM. The chain's CDR3 is CAATGASYGYTF. CDR3 bases: TGTGCCGCCACTGGGGCCTCCTATGGCTACACCTTC.

This chain connects TRBV7-3 to TRBJ2-3, with D tentatively TRBD2 (5 bases). There are 11 residues in the CDR3. V dropped 3 bases and J dropped 8 bases, with 6 bases sitting between them. The germline CDR1 and CDR2 sequences are SGHTA and FQGTGA. CDR3 DNA: TGTGCCAGCAGCTTTGGAGGTACGCAGTATTTT. Amino acids: CASSFGGTQYF.